One and the same sample provided the 18 T cell receptor beta chains below, sequenced in a study of CD8+ T cells in alopecia areata. Reverse transcribed after extraction, RNA yielded cDNA as the sequencing template. Measured with immunoSEQ multiplex PCR; TCRdb has only the in-frame clones, and not every one. The sample contains 120,000 or so clones, about 61% of which appear only once. Treatment denoted: oral pan-JAK inhibitor, 5-10 mg twice daily. The input for sequencing was CD8+ T cells sorted from blood, taken at week 4, from a patient treated with tofacitinib. All receptors come from a human donor with alopecia areata.

This clone showed up just a few times. The chain couples TRBV29-1 to TRBJ2-7, with D uncertain. V shed 2 bases and J shed 2 bases, with 10 bases lying between them. Per the germline V gene, CDR1 is SQVTM and CDR2 is ANQGSEA. The length of the CDR3 is 13 residues. The CDR3 loop is CSVEFGGTYEQYF. The CDR3 DNA is TGCAGCGTTGAATTCGGCGGAACCTACGAGCAGTACTTC.

The chain employs TRBV13 and TRBJ1-2; no clear D. V lost 3 bases and J 1 base, leaving 9 bases between the germline ends. The CDR3 has 14 residues. CDR1 and CDR2 (germline): PRHDT, FYEKMQ (reference sequence). The CDR3, as DNA: TGTGCCAGCAGCTTCGGGGAGCGTAACTATGGCTACACCTTC. Amino acids: CASSFGERNYGYTF. Supplemented by reference TRBV13 and TRBJ1-2, the full variable domain reads AAGVIQSPRHLIKEKRETATLKCYPIPRHDTVYWYQQGPGQDPQFLISFYEKMQSDKGSIPDRFSAQQFSDYHSELNMSSLELGDSALYFCASSFGERNYGYTFGSGTRLTVV.

The V gene is TRBV7-9, the J gene TRBJ1-1; D is unclear. V was clipped by 6 bases and J by 0 bases, with 5 bases between them. Germline CDR1 SEHNR, CDR2 FQNEAQ (reference sequence). This CDR3 spans 12 amino acids. The CDR3: CASSQLNTEAFF. CDR3 nucleotide sequence: TGTGCCAGCAGTCAACTGAACACTGAAGCTTTCTTT.

The chain is built from TRBV29-1 and TRBJ2-1; 8 bases map to TRBD1. CDR3 length: 12 residues. Germline CDR1 and CDR2: SQVTM and ANQGSEA. The junction had 5 bases not matched to a gene; V was cut back by 6 bases and J by 7 bases. In DNA, the CDR3 is TGCAGCGTAACGACAGGGGAGAATGAGCAGTTCTTC. The encoded protein is CSVTTGENEQFF.

The CDR3 sequence: CASSYPRGQEETQYF. CDR3 sequence (DNA): TGTGCCAGCAGTTACCCCAGGGGGCAAGAAGAGACCCAGTACTTC. V is TRBV6-5 and J is TRBJ2-5; TRBD1 aligns across 8 bases. With V trimmed by 2 bases and J by 3 bases, 5 bases remained unmatched. This CDR3 has 15 residues. Per germline, CDR1 MNHEY and CDR2 SVGAGI.

This clone was observed a few times. J is TRBJ1-1 and V is TRBV2, with unresolved D. The germline CDR1 and CDR2 sequences are SNHLY and FYNNEI. The CDR3 is 14 amino acids. V lost 7 bases and J 5 bases, leaving 17 bases between the germline ends. The CDR3, as DNA: TGTGCCAGCACCGAAGGTGTAGGGTTGACTGAAGCTTTCTTT. This codes for CASTEGVGLTEAFF.

The V gene is TRBV7-9, the J gene TRBJ2-7, with 7 nucleotides matching TRBD1. The J segment lost 7 bases and the V segment lost 5 bases, leaving 11 bases of the junction unmatched. Germline V CDR1 and CDR2: SEHNR, FQNEAQ (reference sequence). The CDR3 extends over 14 amino acids. Here the CDR3 DNA reads TGTGCCAGCAGCAGTGGACAGGCCCCTTTGGAGCAGTACTTC. This gives the protein CASSSGQAPLEQYF.

The chain has TRBV7-9 and TRBJ2-1; TRBD1 agrees at 9 bases. V trimming: 3 bases; J trimming: 10 bases; junction bases outside the gene matches: 10. The CDR3 totals 15 residues. Germline lookup yields CDR1 SEHNR and CDR2 FQNEAQ (reference sequence). The CDR3 region is CASSFPGQGVLEQFF. CDR3 DNA: TGTGCCAGCAGCTTCCCGGGACAGGGCGTTTTGGAGCAGTTCTTC.

The chain employs TRBV27 and TRBJ2-7, with unresolved D. The CDR3 covers 12 residues. CDR1 MNHEY and CDR2 SMNVEV come from the germline V gene (reference sequence). Trimming left V 5 bases short and J 5 bases short, with 10 bases between. CDR3 DNA sequence: TGTGCCAGCAGTCTCACGGGTCACGAGCAGTACTTC. This translates into CASSLTGHEQYF.

The chain joins TRBV30 to TRBJ1-1; no definite D call. Between the trimmed V and J ends, which lost 0 bases and 9 bases, there was a span of 8 bases. Germline CDR1 is GTSNPN and CDR2 is SVGIG (reference sequence). The CDR3 is 11 residues long. Written as DNA, the CDR3 is TGTGCCTGGAGTGTGCAGGAGAAAGCTTTCTTT. It specifies CAWSVQEKAFF.

The sample holds a few counts of this clone. The gene calls are TRBV29-1 and TRBJ2-7, with D hard to call. Trimming stripped 6 bases from V and 0 bases from J, with 12 bases between. CDR1 and CDR2 (germline): SQVTM, ANQGSEA. The CDR3 loop spans 13 amino acids. The CDR3 here is CSVRHGSSYEQYF. The CDR3 DNA reads TGCAGCGTCCGACATGGAAGCTCCTACGAGCAGTACTTC.

The gene calls are TRBV7-9 and TRBJ2-2; 7 positions match TRBD1. V lost 6 bases to trimming and J lost 5 bases; unmatched junction nucleotides: 9. The CDR3 has 15 amino acids. CDR1 and CDR2 from the germline V gene are SEHNR and FQNEAQ (reference sequence). CDR3 in DNA: TGTGCCAGCAGTCCCAGACAGGGACGAACCGGGGAGCTGTTTTTT. Translated, it gives CASSPRQGRTGELFF.

The chain uses TRBV7-9 and TRBJ2-3; possible D gene TRBD2, 6 bases. The CDR3 spans 16 residues. V gave up 4 bases and J gave up 2 bases, with 16 bases separating them. Germline CDR1 reads SEHNR; CDR2 reads FQNEAQ (reference sequence). In DNA form, the CDR3 reads TGTGCCAGCAGCTGGTACGAGGACTACGCCACAGATACGCAGTATTTT. Translating gives CASSWYEDYATDTQYF. The whole variable domain, remainder taken from reference TRBV7-9 and TRBJ2-3, is DTGVSQNPRHKITKRGQNVTFRCDPISEHNRLYWYRQTLGQGPEFLTYFQNEAQLEKSRLLSDRFSAERPKGSFSTLEIQRTEQGDSAMYLCASSWYEDYATDTQYFGPGTRLTVL.

This chain uses TRBV21-1 with TRBJ1-5; the D call in the table, TRBD1, was not verified against the DNA. TRBV21-1 represents a pseudogene. This CDR3 has 16 residues. In DNA, the CDR3 is TGTGCCAGCAGCAAGGTTTGCAGGGATAGCAATCAGCCCCAGCATTTT. Translation gives CASSKVCRDSNQPQHF.

The rearrangement links TRBV27 to TRBJ1-2; tentative D call: TRBD1 (6 bases). The CDR3 runs 16 residues. CDR1 and CDR2 from the germline V gene are MNHEY and SMNVEV (reference sequence). The V gene lost 3 bases and the J gene lost 4 bases, with 18 bases spanning the gap. CDR3 bases: TGTGCCAGCAGTTTTGGAGGGGACCCAGGGGCCTATGGCTACACCTTC. Amino acid sequence: CASSFGGDPGAYGYTF.

This chain joins TRBV25-1 and TRBJ2-5, with D hard to call. Trimming removed 1 base at V and 5 bases at J, with 11 bases between. Germline CDR1 is MGHDK and CDR2 is SYGVNS. The CDR3 contains 14 residues. The CDR3, as DNA: TGTGCCAGCAGTGAATCAGCGAAAGGGGAGACCCAGTACTTC. Translated: CASSESAKGETQYF.

The genes are TRBV7-8 and TRBJ2-7; D ambiguous. The CDR3 runs to 14 residues. The germline V gene encodes CDR1 SGHVS and CDR2 FQNEAQ. V dropped 5 bases and J dropped 0 bases, with 11 bases sitting between them. CDR3 loop: CASSRLPGSYEQYF. CDR3 DNA sequence: TGTGCCAGCAGCCGACTTCCCGGCTCCTACGAGCAGTACTTC.

This clone appeared a few times. This chain uses TRBV9 with TRBJ2-3, with unresolved D. The germline V gene has CDR1 SGDLS and CDR2 YYNGEE. CDR3 length: 13 amino acids. The germline V and J ends were trimmed by 0 bases and 0 bases, with 2 bases remaining between them. CDR3 DNA sequence: TGTGCCAGCAGCGTAGCTAGCACAGATACGCAGTATTTT. Its protein is CASSVASTDTQYF.